Listed below are T cell receptor beta chains from one sample, sequenced in a study of T cells in tuberculosis. Using immunoSEQ multiplex PCR, the repertoire was profiled, and TCRdb retains in-frame clones only, with some absent. The sample holds 20,000 to 25,000 clones; around 87% are singletons and the top ten take 14% to 15%. Material for sequencing was PBMCs. The receptor set was obtained from a donor aged 10-29 years with latent tuberculosis or without tuberculosis infection. CDR3s include the opening cysteine and the closing phenylalanine or tryptophan. Fields, in order: D gene, clone size, J gene, V gene, CDR3 length, CDR3 DNA, CDR3 protein. A D gene is named only where the DNA matches it firmly. Where a row states a size, it is once, few, many or the class of an expanded clone; other rows omit it.

- | - | TRBJ1-1 | TRBV5-4 | 15 | TGTGCCAGCAGCCGGAACACCGGGAGCGGGTCGTGGGCTTTCTTT | CASSRNTGSGSWAFF
TRBD1 | - | TRBJ1-1 | TRBV11-3 | 16 | TGTGCCAGCAGCTTAGTTCGCGGCAGGGGGCATACTGAAGCTTTCTTT | CASSLVRGRGHTEAFF
- | few | TRBJ2-1 | TRBV25-1 | 12 | TGTGCCAGCAGTGGGGGGCGGGATGAGCAGTTCTTC | CASSGGRDEQFF
- | - | TRBJ1-2 | TRBV19 | 14 | TGTGCCAGTAGTCCAGGGGCAGCTAACTATGGCTACACCTTC | CASSPGAANYGYTF
TRBD2 | - | TRBJ2-5 | TRBV5-1 | 18 | TGCGCCAGCAGCTTGGCCGTCTCTAGCGGGGGGCCGCTGGAGACCCAGTACTTC | CASSLAVSSGGPLETQYF
TRBD2 | once | TRBJ2-3 | TRBV2 | 13 | TGTGCCAGCAGAGGGACTAGCGGGGGTACGCAGTATTTT | CASRGTSGGTQYF
- | - | TRBJ1-2 | TRBV7-2 | 15 | TGTGCCAGCAGCTTGTTTGGACAGCGCGTAGGAGGCTACACCTTC | CASSLFGQRVGGYTF
- | once | TRBJ2-1 | TRBV2 | 14 | TGTGCCAGCAGTGAACAGTCATTTGTCTATGAGCAGTTCTTC | CASSEQSFVYEQFF
TRBD1 | - | TRBJ1-1 | TRBV19 | 15 | TGTGCCAGTAGTCCCTTGACAGGGGGGAACACTGAAGCTTTCTTT | CASSPLTGGNTEAFF
- | - | TRBJ1-6 | TRBV2 | 15 | TGTGCCAGCAGTGAACTAAGGACACCAAATTCACCCCTCCACTTT | CASSELRTPNSPLHF
- | - | TRBJ2-1 | TRBV5-1 | 16 | TGCGCCAGCAGCCTCTTTCAGGGTACCCGATACAATGAGCAGTTCTTC | CASSLFQGTRYNEQFF
- | - | TRBJ1-1 | TRBV19 | 14 | TGTGCCACCTCCATGGGGGCAGGCAACACTGAAGCTTTCTTT | CATSMGAGNTEAFF
- | - | TRBJ1-1 | TRBV9 | 15 | TGTGCCAGCAGCGCCCATGGACAACTGAACACTGAAGCTTTCTTT | CASSAHGQLNTEAFF
- | once | TRBJ1-3 | TRBV6-5 | 16 | TGTGCCAGCAGTTACTCCCTCCAGGGCTCTGGAAACACCATATATTTT | CASSYSLQGSGNTIYF
- | - | TRBJ1-2 | TRBV6-5 | 13 | TGTGCCAGCAGTTACGAACAGGGTAGTGGCTACACCTTC | CASSYEQGSGYTF